This T cell receptor (beta chain) was documented in a study of blood T cell repertoires in COVID-19. The wider study: Both acute and convalescent COVID-19 samples were obtained from the United States, Italy and Spain.

Clinical history as reported by participants underpinned cohort assignment. Recovered status applied to Cohort 3 donors who had two consecutive negative PCRs. It also applied to those with clearance or with symptom resolution. Trimming took off 0 bases at V and 4 bases at J, with 12 bases between the two ends. The length of the CDR3 is 15 residues. Germline loops: CDR1 SGHVS, CDR2 FQNEAQ. In the original workflow: Estimates of nucleated cell counts were drawn from the amplification of reference gene primers. Only in-frame clones appear in the TCRdb table, and some are missing; sequencing was by immunoSEQ multiplex PCR. For V, J and clone size, that table is used; D and trimming come from the DNA. The sample gives about 270,000 clones, 80% to 90% of which show up once; around 15% is in the top ten.

V usage is TRBV7-8 and J usage is TRBJ1-2, with unresolved D. The sequence was collected from a man between 18 and 29 years old who had recovered from COVID-19. Material for sequencing was PBMCs or T cells enriched from blood (not recorded which). Written as DNA, the CDR3 is TGTGCCAGCAGCTTAGCGGTAGAACCAATCTATGGCTACACCTTC. Translating it yields CASSLAVEPIYGYTF.